This T cell receptor (beta chain) was identified during a study of T cell responses to AZD1222 COVID-19 vaccine. Overall study results and limits: Clonal diversity was possibly underestimated; the donors were predominantly white British and more often female. It was only a handful of AZD1222 recipients who were seropositive at baseline.

Details on this clone: Its antigen is not identified.

Some clones are missing from TCRdb's copy, which holds only in-frame ones; the method was immunoSEQ multiplex PCR. This table has some 170,000 clones, 90% to 95% appearing once. Sequencing used peripheral blood, obtained 28 days after the second AZD1222 dose. The clonotype originates from an adult who received the AZD1222 COVID-19 vaccine.

The CDR3 loop is CSVEWGRAEAFF. The CDR3 DNA reads as TGCAGCGTTGAATGGGGGCGGGCTGAAGCTTTCTTT. This chain joins TRBV29-1 and TRBJ1-1, with a tentative D call TRBD1 (6 bases). The V and J ends lost 2 bases and 6 bases respectively, with 10 bases between them. The CDR3 spans 12 residues. Germline V gene lookup returns CDR1 SQVTM and CDR2 ANQGSEA.